Detailed here is one T cell receptor (beta chain). The data are from a study of CD8 T cells in Susac syndrome. From blood CD8+ and CD4+ T cells, TCR beta sequences were generated. Germline V gives CDR1 SGHNT, CDR2 YYREEE (reference sequence). V was clipped by 1 base and J by 2 bases, with 4 bases between them. The CDR3 spans 13 residues. Reverse transcription of roughly 0.5 to 1 ug RNA was performed with random hexamers. With immunoSEQ multiplex PCR, TCR beta CDR3 was amplified across 54 Vbeta and 13 Jbeta. TCRdb fed the immunoSEQ multiplex PCR reads into MiXCR, producing one record per CDR3 protein. The sample contains some 150,000 distinct CDR3 sequences, approximately 96% of which appear only once.

The origin of this receptor is a human donor with multiple sclerosis. The sequencing sample was made of CD8+ T cells from PBMCs. V is TRBV5-4 and J is TRBJ2-1; no definite D call. CDR3 DNA: TGTGCCAGCAGCTTGAGGGCCTACAATGAGCAGTTCTTC. Translated: CASSLRAYNEQFF.